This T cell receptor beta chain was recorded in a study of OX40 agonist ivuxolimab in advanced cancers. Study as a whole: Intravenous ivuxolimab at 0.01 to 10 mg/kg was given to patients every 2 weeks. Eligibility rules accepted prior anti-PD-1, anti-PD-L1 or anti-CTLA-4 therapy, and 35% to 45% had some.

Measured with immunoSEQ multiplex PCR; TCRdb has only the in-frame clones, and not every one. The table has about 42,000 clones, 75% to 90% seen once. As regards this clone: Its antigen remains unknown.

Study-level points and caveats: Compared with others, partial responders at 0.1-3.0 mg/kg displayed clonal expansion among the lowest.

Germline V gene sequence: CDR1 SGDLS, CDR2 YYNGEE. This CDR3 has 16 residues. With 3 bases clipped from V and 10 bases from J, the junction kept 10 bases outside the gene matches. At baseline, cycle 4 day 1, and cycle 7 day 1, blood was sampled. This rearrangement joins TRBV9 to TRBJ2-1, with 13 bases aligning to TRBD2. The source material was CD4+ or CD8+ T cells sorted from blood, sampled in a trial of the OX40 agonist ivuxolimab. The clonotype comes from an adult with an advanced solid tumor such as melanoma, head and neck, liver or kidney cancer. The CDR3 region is CASSEGLAGASAEQFF. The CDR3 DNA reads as TGTGCCAGCAGCGAAGGACTAGCGGGAGCCTCGGCAGAGCAGTTCTTC.